Each of the 27 T cell receptor beta chains below was sequenced from the same sample in a study of blood T cell repertoires in COVID-19. TCRdb's copy holds only in-frame clones and misses some; the assay was immunoSEQ multiplex PCR. Of 150,000 or so clones listed, about 84% were seen once; the top ten hold roughly 5.7%. The material sequenced was PBMCs or T cells enriched from blood (not recorded which). The receptors were gathered from a middle-aged woman with acute COVID-19.

In DNA, the CDR3 is TGTGCCAGCAGAACCGGACTAGCGGGATCTTCCTACAATGAGCAGTTCTTC. Its translation: CASRTGLAGSSYNEQFF. J is TRBJ2-1 and V is TRBV25-1; 12 positions agree with TRBD2. V lost 6 bases and J lost 1; bases outside the gene matches: 7. Germline CDR1 and CDR2: MGHDK and SYGVNS. The length of the CDR3 is 17 residues. Filled out from reference TRBV25-1 and TRBJ2-1, the complete variable domain reads EADIYQTPRYLVIGTGKKITLECSQTMGHDKMYWYQQDPGMELHLIHYSYGVNSTEKGDLSSESTVSRIRTEHFPLTLESARPSHTSQYLCASRTGLAGSSYNEQFFGPGTRLTVL.

The V call is TRBV5-1, the J call TRBJ2-3, with a tentative D call TRBD1 (5 bases). The V end lost 2 bases, the J end lost 2 bases, and 15 bases lay between the germline ends. The germline V gene has CDR1 SGHRS and CDR2 YFSETQ. The CDR3 has 16 amino acids. The CDR3 region is CASSLHDSFNTDTQYF. CDR3 nucleotide sequence: TGCGCCAGCAGCTTACACGACAGTTTTAACACAGATACGCAGTATTTT.

The rearrangement links TRBV4-1 to TRBJ1-2, with 10 bases that match TRBD1. CDR1 is MGHRA and CDR2 is YSYEKL in the germline V gene. The ends lost 4 bases at V and 4 bases at J; junction bases unmatched: 9. The CDR3 loop spans 16 amino acids. CDR3 in amino acids: CASSPLGQGIIYGYTF. CDR3 coding DNA: TGCGCCAGCAGCCCATTGGGACAGGGGATTATCTATGGCTACACCTTC.

The chain uses TRBV5-1 and TRBJ2-3, with 7 nucleotides matching TRBD2. Germline values: CDR1 SGHRS, CDR2 YFSETQ. With V trimmed by 0 bases and J by 4 bases, 8 bases remained unmatched. CDR3 length: 16 residues. The CDR3 sequence: CASSLEGGSRADTQYF. Written as DNA, the CDR3 is TGCGCCAGCAGCTTGGAGGGCGGGAGTAGGGCAGATACGCAGTATTTT.

The V call is TRBV24-1, the J call TRBJ1-3; D is ambiguous. The germline V gene has CDR1 KGHDR and CDR2 SFDVKD. Trimming took 3 bases from V and 0 from J, leaving 8 bases between them. This CDR3 has 15 amino acids. DNA of the CDR3: TGTGCCACCAGTGATCAAACGGGCTCTGGAAACACCATATATTTT. Translating gives CATSDQTGSGNTIYF.

This clone was seen only a few times. The gene calls are TRBV12-3 or TRBV12-4 and TRBJ2-1; D not resolved. Deletions cut 4 bases from V and 9 bases from J, with 4 bases between. The CDR3 consists of 10 residues. The CDR3, as DNA: TGTGCCAGCAGTTACGGTGAGCAGTTCTTC. Its translation: CASSYGEQFF.

The chain uses TRBV12-3 or TRBV12-4 and TRBJ2-5; 7 bases are shared with TRBD1. V trimming: 7 bases; J trimming: 7 bases; junction bases outside the gene matches: 9. The CDR3 length is 13 residues. The CDR3 sequence is CASTLGQSRTQYF. The CDR3 nucleotides read TGTGCCAGCACCCTGGGACAGTCGAGGACCCAGTACTTC.

J is TRBJ1-3 and V is TRBV19, with D possibly TRBD1 on 6 matching bases. In germline, CDR1 is LNHDA, CDR2 SQIVND (reference sequence). The CDR3 is 13 amino acids. The V gene lost 8 bases and the J gene lost 0 bases, with 8 bases spanning the gap. CDR3 protein: CASRTVSGNTIYF. Here the CDR3 DNA reads TGTGCCAGTCGGACAGTCTCTGGAAACACCATATATTTT.

The rearrangement uses TRBV5-4 and TRBJ1-6, with 8 bases lining up with TRBD1. Germline V lookup: CDR1 SGHNT, CDR2 YYREEE (reference sequence). The CDR3 is 13 residues long. V dropped 3 bases and J dropped 7; count of bases not matched to a gene: 0. The CDR3 DNA is TGTGCCAGCAGCTGGACAGGGAATTCACCCCTCCACTTT. As protein: CASSWTGNSPLHF.

The chain uses TRBV6-5 and TRBJ2-7, with TRBD2 identical over 7 bases. This CDR3 contains 12 residues. With 7 bases clipped from V and 3 bases from J, the junction kept 3 bases outside the gene matches. Germline lookup yields CDR1 MNHEY and CDR2 SVGAGI. CDR3 DNA: TGTGCCAGCACCTCGGGGGGCTACGAGCAGTACTTC. Translation: CASTSGGYEQYF.

V and J are TRBV5-1 and TRBJ2-1; D is uncertain. V was pared by 4 bases and J by 9 bases, with 11 bases between. Germline CDR1 reads SGHRS; CDR2 reads YFSETQ. CDR3 length: 12 amino acids. The CDR3 region has the DNA TGCGCCAGCAGCCCCTCCTTCAGTGAGCAGTTCTTC. Translated, it gives CASSPSFSEQFF.

To note about this clone: The same CDR3 is also encoded by other DNA sequences in this sample. The V gene is TRBV11-1, the J gene TRBJ1-1; D perhaps matches TRBD1 (5 bases). This CDR3 has 13 amino acids. Germline V gene sequence: CDR1 SGHAT, CDR2 FQDESV (reference sequence). Trimming took 4 bases from V and 1 from J, leaving 7 bases between them. The CDR3 DNA is TGTGCCAGCAGCTCCGACAGGAACACTGAAGCTTTCTTT. Translation: CASSSDRNTEAFF.

The chain combines TRBV7-9 with TRBJ2-1, with a weak D call TRBD2 (7 bases). Looked up from germline, CDR1 is SEHNR and CDR2 is FQNEAQ (reference sequence). V lost 4 bases and J 7 bases, leaving 17 bases between the germline ends. This CDR3 spans 15 amino acids. In DNA form, the CDR3 reads TGTGCCAGCAGCTCCGTAGCGAGGGGGGGGAATGAGCAGTTCTTC. Its protein product is CASSSVARGGNEQFF.

The chain employs TRBV5-1 and TRBJ2-1; 10 positions match TRBD2. The CDR3 runs 14 residues. V lost 2 bases and J lost 9; bases outside the gene matches: 5. CDR1 and CDR2 (germline): SGHRS, YFSETQ. The CDR3 bases are TGCGCCAGCAGCTTTACTAGCGGGAATGGTGAGCAGTTCTTC. It encodes CASSFTSGNGEQFF. Using reference TRBV5-1 and TRBJ2-1 for the parts outside the CDR3, the full variable domain is KAGVTQTPRYLIKTRGQQVTLSCSPISGHRSVSWYQQTPGQGLQFLFEYFSETQRNKGNFPGRFSGRQFSNSRSEMNVSTLELGDSALYLCASSFTSGNGEQFFGPGTRLTVL.

J is TRBJ1-1 and V is TRBV5-8, with a weak D call TRBD1 (5 bases). V was cut by 0 bases and J by 2 bases, with 11 bases left in between. The CDR3 runs 15 residues. Germline CDR1 and CDR2: SGHTS and YDEGEE. In DNA, the CDR3 is TGTGCCAGCAGCTTGGGATGGGGGGTTAACACTGAAGCTTTCTTT. This gives the protein CASSLGWGVNTEAFF.

This chain connects TRBV5-6 to TRBJ2-1; 7 positions match TRBD2. From germline, CDR1 is SGHDT and CDR2 YYEEEE. The length of the CDR3 is 14 residues. Trimming took 2 bases from V and 13 from J; bases not matched to a gene: 12. Written as DNA, the CDR3 is TGTGCCAGCAGCTTTTCCAGCGGGATCTTCTCACAGTTCTTC. Translated: CASSFSSGIFSQFF. Variable domain in full (rest from reference TRBV5-6 and TRBJ2-1): DAGVTQSPTHLIKTRGQQVTLRCSPKSGHDTVSWYQQALGQGPQFIFQYYEEEERQRGNFPDRFSGHQFPNYSSELNVNALLLGDSALYLCASSFSSGIFSQFFGPGTRLTVL.

This chain uses TRBV7-2 with TRBJ1-5; 11 bases agree with TRBD1. Per the germline V gene, CDR1 is SGHTA and CDR2 is FQGNSA. There are 16 residues in the CDR3. Germline trimming cut 5 bases from V and 1 base from J; bases unmatched to any gene: 4. The CDR3 DNA follows: TGTGCCAGCAGCCCACGGACAGGGGGCAGCAATCAGCCCCAGCATTTT. Its translation is CASSPRTGGSNQPQHF. The full variable domain, rest sourced from reference TRBV7-2 and TRBJ1-5, is GAGVSQSPSNKVTEKGKDVELRCDPISGHTALYWYRQSLGQGLEFLIYFQGNSAPDKSGLPSDRFSAERTGGSVSTLTIQRTQQEDSAVYLCASSPRTGGSNQPQHFGDGTRLSIL.

CDR3 region: CASSDSRQGASNEQFF. DNA for the CDR3: TGTGCCAGCAGTGACTCGAGACAGGGGGCGAGCAATGAGCAGTTCTTC. The chain recombines TRBV6-4 with TRBJ2-1; 10 nucleotides line up with TRBD1. Germline loops: CDR1 MRHNA, CDR2 SNTAGT. The CDR3 is 16 residues long. V trimming: 0 bases; J trimming: 6 bases; junction bases outside the gene matches: 5.

This clone was seen a single time. V and J are TRBV5-6 and TRBJ1-2; TRBD1 matches at 8 bases. The germline V gene has CDR1 SGHDT and CDR2 YYEEEE. V dropped 7 bases and J dropped 5; count of bases not matched to a gene: 1. The CDR3 consists of 11 residues. The CDR3 coding sequence is TGTGCCAGCGGGACAGGATATGGCTACACCTTC. Encoded protein: CASGTGYGYTF.

The chain joins TRBV19 to TRBJ2-5; TRBD2 aligns across 10 bases. Germline lookup yields CDR1 LNHDA and CDR2 SQIVND (reference sequence). The length of the CDR3 is 16 residues. Germline trimming cut 3 bases from V and 5 bases from J; bases unmatched to any gene: 9. Written as DNA, the CDR3 is TGTGCCAGTAGTATGGGGACGACACTAGCGGGGGAGACCCAGTACTTC. As protein: CASSMGTTLAGETQYF. The full variable domain, completed using reference TRBV19 and TRBJ2-5, is DGGITQSPKYLFRKEGQNVTLSCEQNLNHDAMYWYRQDPGQGLRLIYYSQIVNDFQKGDIAEGYSVSREKKESFPLTVTSAQKNPTAFYLCASSMGTTLAGETQYFGPGTRLLVL.

This chain joins TRBV11-3 and TRBJ2-3; 7 bases line up with TRBD2. V dropped 3 bases and J dropped 7; count of bases not matched to a gene: 10. The germline gives CDR1 SGHNT, CDR2 YENEEA. This CDR3 spans 15 amino acids. CDR3 sequence reads: CASSFVAGARNTQYF. The DNA for the CDR3 is TGTGCCAGCAGCTTTGTGGCGGGAGCGAGGAATACGCAGTATTTT.

The chain links TRBV30 to TRBJ1-2, with a possible D match to TRBD1 (5 bases). Trimming cost V 2 bases and J 8 bases, with 18 bases left between them. The length of the CDR3 is 14 residues. Germline lookup yields CDR1 GTSNPN and CDR2 SVGIG (reference sequence). The CDR3: CAWSTGPGWGGYTF. CDR3 coding DNA: TGTGCCTGGAGTACCGGACCAGGGTGGGGAGGCTACACCTTC.

The rearrangement joins TRBV7-3 to TRBJ2-3, with D tentatively TRBD2 (6 bases). CDR1 and CDR2 from the germline V gene are SGHTA and FQGTGA. The CDR3 length is 15 residues. Trimming stripped 6 bases from V and 6 bases from J, with 19 bases between. Here the CDR3 reads CASSLTGTEGDTQYF. CDR3 bases: TGTGCCAGCAGTTTGACCGGGACTGAGGGGGATACGCAGTATTTT.

This clone is termed medium-sized (0.01 to 0.1%). The V and J genes are TRBV3-1 (or the pseudogene TRBV3-2) and TRBJ2-1, with D uncertain. This CDR3 comprises 15 residues. The germline CDR1 and CDR2 sequences are LGHDT and YNNKEL (reference sequence). The germline V and J ends were trimmed by 0 bases and 9 bases, with 15 bases remaining between them. The CDR3 here is CASSQESQAYSEQFF. The CDR3 coding sequence is TGTGCCAGCAGCCAAGAGTCCCAAGCCTATAGTGAGCAGTTCTTC.

The chain is built from TRBV7-9 and TRBJ1-6; D ambiguous. CDR1 is SEHNR, CDR2 FQNEAQ, per germline (reference sequence). The CDR3 extends over 15 amino acids. Trimming took off 2 bases at V and 5 bases at J, with 10 bases between the two ends. CDR3 protein: CASSLQGSHNSPLHF. The CDR3 DNA reads as TGTGCCAGCAGCTTACAAGGGAGTCATAATTCACCCCTCCACTTT.

This CDR3 is CASSSPANEKLFF. In DNA, the CDR3 is TGCGCCAGCAGCTCCCCTGCTAATGAAAAACTGTTTTTT. The chain uses TRBV5-1 and TRBJ1-4; D is undetermined. The CDR3 has 13 residues. Between the trimmed V and J ends, which lost 3 bases and 3 bases, there was a span of 6 bases. CDR1 is SGHRS and CDR2 is YFSETQ in the germline V gene.

The V gene is TRBV5-1, the J gene TRBJ2-7; a possible D gene is TRBD2 (6 bases). V lost 2 bases to trimming and J lost 2 bases, with 17 bases between them. This CDR3 has 16 amino acids. Germline V CDR1 and CDR2: SGHRS, YFSETQ. As DNA, the CDR3 is TGCGCCAGCAGCTTACAGGCCGGAGGGCCTACCTACGAGCAGTACTTC. Residues: CASSLQAGGPTYEQYF.